This passage covers 25 T cell receptor beta chains from one sample sequenced in a study of beta chain features in type 1 diabetes. Which antigens these TCRs recognize remains unknown. Study results and caveats: Patients with Type 1 diabetes showed moderately but significantly shorter TCRB CDR3s in all four CD4+ subsets.

TCRB transcripts that were expressed got sequenced, as all of the isolated RNA had been reverse transcribed. Only in-frame clones appear in the TCRdb table, and some are missing; sequencing was by immunoSEQ multiplex PCR. The table has about 180,000 clones, under 9.5% seen once; the top ten hold under 0.55%. The source material was central memory CD4+ T cells from blood. These receptors were taken from a man aged 18 to 30 with type 1 diabetes.

Only a few counts were recorded for this clone. This rearrangement joins TRBV29-1 to TRBJ1-3; 9 bases line up with TRBD1. The CDR3 extends over 13 amino acids. From germline, CDR1 is SQVTM and CDR2 ANQGSEA. The trim removed 6 bases at V and 3 bases at J, leaving 3 bases unmatched. For the CDR3, the DNA is TGCAGCGTGGGGACAGGGCATGGAAACACCATATATTTT. It yields the protein CSVGTGHGNTIYF.

The gene calls are TRBV28 and TRBJ2-1; a weak D match, TRBD1 (6 bases). Germline loops: CDR1 MDHEN, CDR2 SYDVKM. V was trimmed by 6 bases and J by 6 bases, leaving 9 bases between them. There are 12 residues in the CDR3. The CDR3 loop is CASSPDSNEQFF. The CDR3 nucleotides read TGTGCCAGCAGCCCGGACAGCAATGAGCAGTTCTTC. Full variable domain (remainder filled in from reference TRBV28 and TRBJ2-1): DVKVTQSSRYLVKRTGEKVFLECVQDMDHENMFWYRQDPGLGLRLIYFSYDVKMKEKGDIPEGYSVSREKKERFSLILESASTNQTSMYLCASSPDSNEQFFGPGTRLTVL.

A few counts support this clone. V gene TRBV28 combines with J gene TRBJ1-5, with 7 positions matching TRBD1. The CDR3 is made up of 12 amino acids. V trimming: 6 bases; J trimming: 7 bases; junction bases outside the gene matches: 3. The germline V gene encodes CDR1 MDHEN and CDR2 SYDVKM. The CDR3, as DNA: TGTGCCAGCAGCCCAGGGGGACAGCCCCAGCATTTT. Translating it yields CASSPGGQPQHF. Drawing the rest from reference TRBV28 and TRBJ1-5, the complete variable domain is DVKVTQSSRYLVKRTGEKVFLECVQDMDHENMFWYRQDPGLGLRLIYFSYDVKMKEKGDIPEGYSVSREKKERFSLILESASTNQTSMYLCASSPGGQPQHFGDGTRLSIL.

The genes are TRBV9 and TRBJ2-5; no firm D call. The V and J ends lost 0 bases and 4 bases respectively, with 7 bases between them. The CDR3 is 13 residues long. Germline-derived CDR1 and CDR2 are SGDLS and YYNGEE. The CDR3 DNA reads as TGTGCCAGCAGCGTAGGACCGGGAGAGACCCAGTACTTC. Amino acids: CASSVGPGETQYF.

There are a few counts of this clone. The rearrangement uses TRBV27 and TRBJ2-7; 14 positions agree with TRBD2. Per the germline V gene, CDR1 is MNHEY and CDR2 is SMNVEV (reference sequence). CDR3 length equals 15 residues. V shed 4 bases, J shed 4 bases, and the junction held 3 bases outside the gene matches. The DNA of the CDR3 is TGTGCCAGCAGTTATGGACTAGCGGGGGGTTACGAGCAGTACTTC. Translating gives CASSYGLAGGYEQYF.

Only a few counts were recorded for this clone. Here the CDR3 reads CATSREGRAQPQHF. The CDR3 DNA reads as TGTGCCACCAGCAGAGAAGGCAGGGCTCAGCCCCAGCATTTT. This sequence joins TRBV15 and TRBJ1-5; TRBD1 might be the D (5 bases). Germline V gene lookup returns CDR1 LNHNV and CDR2 YYDKDF (reference sequence). The CDR3 is 14 residues long. Between the trimmed V and J ends, which lost 0 bases and 6 bases, there was a span of 9 bases.

This clone has just a few counts. V gene TRBV2 combines with J gene TRBJ2-2; 9 bases line up with TRBD2. With 8 bases clipped from V and 4 bases from J, the junction kept 5 bases outside the gene matches. The CDR3 runs 14 residues. Germline CDR1 SNHLY, CDR2 FYNNEI. This chain's CDR3 is CASRGTSPTGELFF. CDR3 DNA: TGTGCCAGCCGGGGGACTAGCCCCACCGGGGAGCTGTTTTTT.

This clone was seen only a few times. The gene calls are TRBV5-1 and TRBJ1-1, with D maybe TRBD1 (5 bases). Germline V CDR1 and CDR2: SGHRS, YFSETQ. Trimming shortened V by 0 bases and J by 2 bases, and 8 bases separated the two germline ends. The CDR3 length is 14 residues. CDR3 sequence reads: CASSLGQPNTEAFF. In DNA, the CDR3 is TGCGCCAGCAGCTTGGGACAGCCCAACACTGAAGCTTTCTTT. The full variable domain, completed using reference TRBV5-1 and TRBJ1-1, is KAGVTQTPRYLIKTRGQQVTLSCSPISGHRSVSWYQQTPGQGLQFLFEYFSETQRNKGNFPGRFSGRQFSNSRSEMNVSTLELGDSALYLCASSLGQPNTEAFFGQGTRLTVV.

This clone appeared a few times. The rearrangement joins TRBV6-1 to TRBJ2-7, with D tentatively TRBD2 (5 bases). CDR3 length equals 15 residues. The ends were cut back, 2 bases at V and 3 bases at J, with 14 bases in the middle. Germline lookup yields CDR1 MNHNS and CDR2 SASEGT. The DNA of the CDR3 is TGTGCCAGCAGTGAACAGCGGACTGAGTACTACGAGCAGTACTTC. Protein: CASSEQRTEYYEQYF.

This clone was seen only once. This rearrangement joins TRBV5-1 to TRBJ2-1; 11 nucleotides agree with TRBD2. V dropped 4 bases and J dropped 8; count of bases not matched to a gene: 11. CDR1 and CDR2 (germline): SGHRS, YFSETQ. The CDR3 runs to 16 residues. The chain's CDR3 is CASSRGLAGGGDEQFF. The DNA for the CDR3 is TGCGCCAGCAGCCGGGGGCTAGCGGGGGGCGGAGATGAGCAGTTCTTC.

This clone has a handful of counts. V is TRBV7-6 and J is TRBJ1-2, with a weak D call TRBD1 (6 bases). CDR3 length: 12 residues. The V and J ends lost 3 bases and 7 bases respectively, with 9 bases between them. CDR1 is SGHVS and CDR2 is FNYEAQ in the germline V gene. DNA for the CDR3: TGTGCCAGCAGCTTGGACAGCTCTGGCTACACCTTC. The encoded protein is CASSLDSSGYTF.

J is TRBJ2-5 and V is TRBV7-9, with TRBD2 identical over 10 bases. CDR3 length: 15 amino acids. The V gene end was trimmed by 3 bases and the J gene end by 2 bases; junction bases not matched to a gene: 3. CDR1 is SEHNR, CDR2 FQNEAQ, per germline (reference sequence). The CDR3 nucleotides are TGTGCCAGCAGCTTTTGGACTAGCGGACAAGAGACCCAGTACTTC. Protein sequence: CASSFWTSGQETQYF.

This clone appeared a few times. The chain is built from TRBV4-2 and TRBJ2-5; 8 bases match TRBD1. CDR3 size: 14 residues. Germline V CDR1 and CDR2: LGHNA, YNFKEQ. Trimming removed 2 bases from V and 4 bases from J; junction bases left unmatched: 3. The CDR3 DNA reads as TGTGCCAGCAGCCAACAGGGGGCTCGAGAGACCCAGTACTTC. It is translated as CASSQQGARETQYF.

In its sample, this clone was seen a few times. The gene calls are TRBV6-6 and TRBJ2-7, with D maybe TRBD2 (6 bases). Germline CDR1 is MNHNY and CDR2 is SVGAGI (reference sequence). The CDR3 extends over 13 amino acids. V was pared by 6 bases and J by 1 base, with 10 bases between. The CDR3 bases are TGTGCCAGCAGAAAAGGGACTTCCTACGAGCAGTACTTC. It is translated as CASRKGTSYEQYF.

CDR3 in amino acids: CASSYSEAGSYEQYF. The CDR3 DNA reads as TGTGCCAGCAGTTACTCCGAGGCAGGGTCCTACGAGCAGTACTTC. The chain combines TRBV6-5 with TRBJ2-7, with a weak D call TRBD1 (5 bases). Trimming stripped 0 bases from V and 1 base from J, with 10 bases between. Per the germline V gene, CDR1 is MNHEY and CDR2 is SVGAGI. The CDR3 extends over 15 amino acids.

The chain employs TRBV5-4 and TRBJ1-1; 8 nucleotides line up with TRBD1. The V and J ends lost 6 bases and 5 bases, in that order; junction bases with no gene match: 6. Germline V gene data show CDR1 as SGHNT and CDR2 as YYREEE (reference sequence). The CDR3 length is 13 residues. The CDR3 DNA sequence: TGTGCCAGCACCGAGCGACAGGGGACTGAAGCTTTCTTT. Encoded protein: CASTERQGTEAFF.

The chain carries TRBV27 and TRBJ2-5, with 7 bases fitting TRBD2. The CDR3 totals 14 residues. From germline, CDR1 is MNHEY and CDR2 SMNVEV (reference sequence). Germline trimming cut 7 bases from V and 5 bases from J; bases unmatched to any gene: 10. For the CDR3, the DNA is TGTGCCAGCACCGCGGGGCGGGAGTGGGAGACCCAGTACTTC. Translating gives CASTAGREWETQYF.

This clone was observed a handful of times. J is TRBJ2-7 and V is TRBV9, with 10 nucleotides matching TRBD1. Per the germline V gene, CDR1 is SGDLS and CDR2 is YYNGEE. This CDR3 comprises 14 residues. Unmatched junction bases numbered 3, after V lost 4 bases and J lost 2 bases. The CDR3: CASSKGQGTYEQYF. The CDR3 nucleotides read TGTGCCAGCAGCAAGGGACAGGGGACCTACGAGCAGTACTTC.

This clone was recorded a few times. This chain links TRBV29-1 with TRBJ2-1, with 11 bases lining up with TRBD1. This CDR3 contains 12 residues. Trimming cost V 7 bases and J 6 bases; bases outside gene matches: 2. Germline V gene lookup returns CDR1 SQVTM and CDR2 ANQGSEA. CDR3 sequence: CSGDRGFNEQFF. CDR3 coding DNA: TGCAGCGGGGACAGGGGGTTCAATGAGCAGTTCTTC.

CDR3 amino acids: CASSPWEGGTEAFF. The CDR3 DNA is TGTGCCAGCAGCCCCTGGGAGGGGGGAACTGAAGCTTTCTTT. The chain combines TRBV7-9 with TRBJ1-1, with D perhaps TRBD1 (6 bases). This CDR3 spans 14 amino acids. Germline V gene sequence: CDR1 SEHNR, CDR2 FQNEAQ (reference sequence). Between the trimmed V and J ends, which lost 5 bases and 5 bases, there was a span of 15 bases.

A few counts support this clone. The rearrangement links TRBV29-1 to TRBJ2-1; the match to TRBD2 covers 11 bases. V shed 3 bases, J shed 3 bases, and the junction held 10 bases outside the gene matches. CDR3 length: 17 amino acids. CDR1 is SQVTM and CDR2 is ANQGSEA in the germline V gene. In DNA, the CDR3 is TGCAGCGTTGAGTCCCTCGGTCTAGCGGGGGGCTACAATGAGCAGTTCTTC. It specifies CSVESLGLAGGYNEQFF.

This clone was counted only a few times. The rearrangement links TRBV11-2 to TRBJ2-7, with a possible D match to TRBD2 (6 bases). Germline V gives CDR1 SGHAT, CDR2 FQNNGV. This CDR3 region has 14 residues. Trimming shortened V by 6 bases and J by 7 bases, and 19 bases separated the two germline ends. As DNA, the CDR3 is TGTGCCAGCAGGGGGATTAAGCGGGCGCTTGAGCAGTACTTC. Translating it yields CASRGIKRALEQYF.

The genes are TRBV27 and TRBJ2-6; D might be TRBD1 (5 bases). The CDR3 runs to 14 residues. Germline V gives CDR1 MNHEY, CDR2 SMNVEV (reference sequence). The V gene lost 9 bases and the J gene lost 3 bases, with 12 bases spanning the gap. The CDR3 here is CARKGPCGANVLTF. The CDR3 coding sequence is TGTGCCAGGAAGGGGCCGTGTGGGGCCAACGTCCTGACTTTC.

This clone showed up just a few times. Additional DNA sequences in this sample encode the identical CDR3. The chain employs TRBV10-3 and TRBJ1-1; 8 bases are a match to TRBD1. V lost 5 bases, J lost 2 bases, and 4 bases stayed unmatched. This CDR3 comprises 14 residues. Per germline, CDR1 ENHRY and CDR2 SYGVKD. The CDR3 nucleotides read TGTGCCATCAGTTCGACAGGGGTAAACACTGAAGCTTTCTTT. It is translated as CAISSTGVNTEAFF.

This clone occurred a few times. The chain joins TRBV10-3 to TRBJ2-1; 10 bases match TRBD2. This CDR3 spans 15 amino acids. Germline V gene lookup returns CDR1 ENHRY and CDR2 SYGVKD. J lost 6 bases, V lost 5 bases, and 7 bases had no gene match. Here the CDR3 DNA reads TGTGCCATCAGTTCGACTAGCGGGCGAATCAATGAGCAGTTCTTC. It is translated as CAISSTSGRINEQFF.